Sequencing of this T cell receptor beta chain was carried out in a study of blood T cell repertoires in COVID-19. Study background: Acute-phase and convalescent COVID-19 samples originated in the United States, Italy and Spain. Sources were T cells, B-cell-depleted T cells, or PBMCs; the material itself was cDNA or gDNA.

The germline gives CDR1 SGHTA, CDR2 FQGNSA. V was shortened by 0 bases and J by 5 bases, with 8 bases between the two germline ends. There are 14 residues in the CDR3. Seattle enrolled patients during active infection and tracked them longitudinally. Original data processing: Cell counts per sample came from amplifying reference gene primers. Only in-frame clones appear in the TCRdb table, and some are missing; sequencing was by immunoSEQ multiplex PCR. V, J and clone size reflect that table, while D and trimming were determined from the DNA. The sample has about 300,000 clones, approximately 90% seen once; the top ten hold roughly 6.1%.

The TCR sequence derives from a woman aged 50 to 60 with COVID-19, enrolled during active disease. Input material: peripheral blood. V and J are TRBV7-2 and TRBJ1-5; no firm D call. CDR3 residues: CASSLALVDQPQHF. DNA for the CDR3: TGTGCCAGCAGCTTAGCTTTGGTAGATCAGCCCCAGCATTTT.